Below, one TCR beta chain is given with its context. The antigen remains undetermined. This sample was taken from a study of vaccination effects on CD4 cells after COVID-19. Unmatched junction bases numbered 6, after V lost 4 bases and J lost 6 bases. The CDR3 loop spans 15 amino acids. Germline V gene sequence: CDR1 SNHLY, CDR2 FYNNEI. Measured with immunoSEQ multiplex PCR; TCRdb has only the in-frame clones, and not every one. The repertoire holds tens of thousands of clones, with approximately 80% as singletons. In the ViraFEST assay, antigen-specific CD4+ clonotypes were identified by expansion after peptide-pool stimulation. Once cultured for nine to ten days, the cells underwent separation to obtain CD4+ T cells. BNT162b2 vaccine or mRNA-1273 vaccine was given to participants in two doses. Vaccine recipients, nucleocapsid antibody negative, had no prior SARS-CoV-2 infection. Study conclusions and caveats: Among infection- and vaccine-induced clones, marked clonal contraction occurred late after vaccination.

This material consisted of CD4+ T cells from PBMCs cultured with HCoV-229E spike peptides, taken after COVID-19 vaccination. The sequence was collected from a human donor who received a COVID-19 vaccine. The V gene is TRBV2, the J gene TRBJ2-6, with TRBD1 matching over 7 bases. The DNA for the CDR3 is TGTGCCAGCAGTGTGTTGACAGGGACGGCCAACGTCCTGACTTTC. Its protein product is CASSVLTGTANVLTF.